What follows is one T cell receptor beta chain and its context. Antigen specificity is unknown. The entry originates in a study of CD8+ T cells in alopecia areata. Study-level results: Having just one nonresponder leaves the connection between baseline CD8+ expansion and response unresolved.

Extracted RNA was reverse transcribed into cDNA, the sequencing template. TCRdb keeps only in-frame clones here, not all; method: immunoSEQ multiplex PCR. The sample shows about 140,000 clones, around 86% of them seen only once. Treatment in this sample: oral pan-JAK inhibitor, 5-10 mg twice daily. PBMCs were stained for CD3, CD4 and CD8, and CD4+ and CD8+ T cells were sorted. The CDR3 runs to 14 residues. The V gene lost 0 bases and the J gene lost 3 bases, with 9 bases spanning the gap. Germline values: CDR1 SGHDT, CDR2 YYEEEE. The sequenced sample was CD8+ T cells sorted from blood, obtained at week 4, from a patient treated with tofacitinib. This receptor was identified in a human donor with alopecia areata. The chain recombines TRBV5-6 with TRBJ2-5; D remains ambiguous. CDR3 sequence reads: CASSLVVPEETQYF. The DNA of the CDR3 is TGTGCCAGCAGCTTGGTCGTTCCAGAAGAGACCCAGTACTTC.